These T cell receptor beta chains were read from a single sample in a study of vaccination effects on CD4 cells after COVID-19. Only in-frame clones appear in the TCRdb table, and some are missing; sequencing was by immunoSEQ multiplex PCR. The sample lists 15,000 or so clones; 75% were seen once. Their antigens remain unidentified. The sequencing here drew on CD4+ T cells from PBMCs cultured with HCoV-NL63 spike peptides, taken after COVID-19 vaccination. The source is a human donor who received a COVID-19 vaccine. The CDR3 runs from the conserved cysteine through the conserved F or W. A D gene is named only where the DNA matches it firmly. The size of a clone is reported for some rows only, either as once, few or many, or as a class for expanded clones.

cdr3_aa cdr3_nt v_call cdr3_length d_call clone_size j_call
CASSQLPGGSEQYF TGCGCCAGCAGCCAATTGCCGGGAGGGAGCGAGCAGTACTTC TRBV4-1 14 TRBD2 - TRBJ2-7
CASSVRDYGYTF TGTGCCAGCAGTGTCCGGGACTATGGCTACACCTTC TRBV2 12 - few TRBJ1-2
CASSVQGGLSYEQYF TGTGCCAGCTCAGTACAAGGGGGACTCTCCTACGAGCAGTACTTC TRBV18 15 - once TRBJ2-7
CASSFRQGRGKNIQYF TGTGCCAGCAGCTTCAGACAGGGGAGAGGCAAAAACATTCAGTACTTC TRBV7-9 16 TRBD1 - TRBJ2-4
CASSPSGEGYEQYF TGTGCCAGCTCACCTTCCGGGGAAGGATACGAGCAGTACTTC TRBV18 14 - - TRBJ2-7
CASSTGLAGYTDTQYF TGCGCCAGCAGCACGGGACTAGCGGGGTACACAGATACGCAGTATTTT TRBV5-1 16 TRBD2 once TRBJ2-3
CASSHTGTENQPQHF TGTGCCAGCAGCCACACCGGGACAGAGAATCAGCCCCAGCATTTT TRBV5-6 15 TRBD1 - TRBJ1-5
CASSLRGYGYTF TGTGCCAGCAGTTTGAGGGGATATGGCTACACCTTC TRBV12-3/TRBV12-4 12 - - TRBJ1-2
CASSQRGEAFF TGTGCCAGCAGCCAGCGGGGGGAAGCTTTCTTT TRBV4-2 11 - few TRBJ1-1
CASRLGTAGNQPQHF TGTGCCAGCCGACTCGGGACAGCTGGCAATCAGCCCCAGCATTTT TRBV27 15 TRBD1 - TRBJ1-5
CASSQLAGDWFEQYF TGTGCCAGTAGTCAACTAGCGGGAGACTGGTTCGAGCAGTACTTC TRBV19 15 TRBD2 - TRBJ2-7
CAIGGTSGEEQFF TGTGCCATCGGGGGGACTAGCGGGGAGGAGCAGTTCTTC TRBV10-3 13 TRBD2 - TRBJ2-1
CASTGGAQYNEQFF TGTGCCAGTACAGGGGGGGCGCAGTACAATGAGCAGTTCTTC TRBV19 14 - - TRBJ2-1
CASSVDGSNQPQHF TGTGCCAGCAGCGTAGACGGCTCCAATCAGCCCCAGCATTTT TRBV9 14 - - TRBJ1-5
CASSEKETRRGDTQYF TGTGCCAGCAGTGAAAAGGAGACCCGAAGGGGAGATACGCAGTATTTT TRBV2 16 - - TRBJ2-3
CASCCRTGGGNQPQHF TGTGCCAGCTGCTGCCGGACAGGGGGAGGCAATCAGCCCCAGCATTTT TRBV21-1 16 - - TRBJ1-5
CALQVLDNSPLHF TGTGCCTTACAGGTGCTTGACAATTCACCCCTCCACTTT TRBV30 13 - - TRBJ1-6
CAISENLLAGAGEQYF TGTGCCATCAGTGAGAATCTACTAGCGGGAGCAGGCGAGCAGTACTTC TRBV10-3 16 TRBD2 - TRBJ2-7
CASSLGREYGEQFF TGTGCCAGCAGCTTGGGACGCGAGTATGGTGAGCAGTTCTTC TRBV7-3 14 - - TRBJ2-1
CASSRLAGYNEQFF TGTGCCAGCAGTAGGCTAGCGGGCTACAATGAGCAGTTCTTC TRBV2 14 TRBD2 few TRBJ2-1
CASSQGLAGDYEQYF TGTGCCAGCAGCCAAGGGTTAGCGGGGGACTACGAGCAGTACTTC TRBV3-1/TRBV3-2 15 TRBD2 - TRBJ2-7
CASSYGSNQPQHF TGTGCCAGCAGCTATGGCAGCAATCAGCCCCAGCATTTT TRBV5-6 13 - - TRBJ1-5
CASSLARSYPYEQYF TGTGCCAGCAGCTTGGCCCGGTCCTACCCCTACGAGCAGTACTTC TRBV5-6 15 - - TRBJ2-7
CAWSVSKTGGAGYGYTF TGTGCCTGGAGTGTATCGAAGACAGGGGGCGCAGGCTATGGCTACACCTTC TRBV30 17 TRBD1 - TRBJ1-2
CASSEEASGGDEQYF TGTGCCAGCAGTGAAGAGGCTAGCGGGGGGGACGAGCAGTACTTC TRBV6-1 15 TRBD2 - TRBJ2-7
CASMGDSPYEQYF TGCGCCAGCATGGGGGACAGCCCCTACGAGCAGTACTTC TRBV5-1 13 TRBD1 - TRBJ2-7
CASSLTSSYEQYF TGTGCCAGCAGTTTAACCAGCTCCTACGAGCAGTACTTC TRBV28 13 - - TRBJ2-7
CASSTPTGELFF TGTGCCAGCAGTACCCCCACCGGGGAGCTGTTTTTT TRBV28 12 - - TRBJ2-2
CASSFRDPFTDTQYF TGTGCCAGCAGCTTTCGGGACCCTTTCACAGATACGCAGTATTTT TRBV7-9 15 - few TRBJ2-3
CASSSNAAGASEAFF TGTGCCAGCAGTTCTAACGCCGCAGGGGCAAGTGAAGCTTTCTTT TRBV27 15 - - TRBJ1-1
CASSGYFDSGNTIYF TGTGCCAGCTCCGGTTATTTTGACTCTGGAAACACCATATATTTT TRBV18 15 - few TRBJ1-3
CAISESGQGSNYGYTF TGTGCCATCAGTGAGTCGGGACAGGGTTCAAACTATGGCTACACCTTC TRBV10-3 16 TRBD1 few TRBJ1-2
CAISEREGAISPLHF TGTGCCATCAGTGAGAGAGAGGGGGCAATTTCACCCCTCCACTTT TRBV10-3 15 TRBD1 - TRBJ1-6
CATSREAPYRGSSYEQYF TGTGCCACCAGCAGAGAGGCCCCCTATAGGGGAAGCTCCTACGAGCAGTACTTC TRBV15 18 - - TRBJ2-7
CASSLDRAGPSSYEQYF TGCGCCAGCAGCTTGGACCGGGCGGGGCCGAGTTCCTACGAGCAGTACTTC TRBV5-1 17 - - TRBJ2-7
CASSAGGASAEAFF TGTGCCAGCAGTGCAGGGGGCGCGTCCGCTGAAGCTTTCTTT TRBV6-4 14 TRBD1 - TRBJ1-1
CASTNINTGELFF TGTGCCAGCACAAATATAAACACCGGGGAGCTGTTTTTT TRBV14 13 - - TRBJ2-2
CASSLGTSGSVYTQYF TGTGCCAGCAGCCTTGGGACTAGCGGGAGTGTTTATACGCAGTATTTT TRBV5-5 16 TRBD2 - TRBJ2-3
CASSATTNTRGGYTF TGTGCCAGCAGCGCCACAACCAATACCCGAGGTGGCTACACCTTC TRBV9 15 - few TRBJ1-2
CASSEDRRAPLHF TGTGCCAGCAGTGAGGACAGAAGGGCACCCCTCCACTTT TRBV6-1 13 - few TRBJ1-6
CASSYSDTYEQYF TGTGCCAGCAGTTACTCGGACACCTACGAGCAGTACTTC TRBV6-2/TRBV6-3 13 - - TRBJ2-7
CASRGGNEQFF TGTGCCAGCAGGGGAGGAAATGAGCAGTTCTTC TRBV28 11 - - TRBJ2-1
CASSYSSGRLGGYTF TGTGCCAGCAGTTACTCGAGTGGGCGGCTGGGTGGCTACACCTTC TRBV6-5 15 - few TRBJ1-2
CASSRTGKPYGYTF TGTGCCAGCAGCCGGACAGGGAAGCCCTATGGCTACACCTTC TRBV6-5 14 TRBD1 - TRBJ1-2
CASSVLQGGSNEQFF TGTGCCAGCAGCGTACTCCAGGGGGGAAGTAATGAGCAGTTCTTC TRBV9 15 - - TRBJ2-1
CASSLQLTGEHGYTF TGTGCCAGCAGCTTACAATTGACAGGGGAGCATGGCTACACCTTC TRBV5-6 15 TRBD1 - TRBJ1-2
CSASPRGYNEQFF TGCAGTGCTAGTCCGCGGGGGTACAATGAGCAGTTCTTC TRBV20-1 13 TRBD2 - TRBJ2-1
CASSLDRGRKGYTF TGTGCCAGCAGCTTAGACCGAGGGAGGAAGGGCTACACCTTC TRBV7-2 14 - - TRBJ1-2
CASSPQQGAPYGYTF TGTGCCAGCAGTCCACAACAGGGAGCACCCTATGGCTACACCTTC TRBV28 15 - - TRBJ1-2
CSGSIAGNTIYF TGCAGCGGTTCCATAGCTGGAAACACCATATATTTT TRBV29-1 12 - few TRBJ1-3
CASRKEGGSYEQYF TGTGCCAGCAGGAAGGAGGGCGGTTCCTACGAGCAGTACTTC TRBV2 14 - - TRBJ2-7
CASSVQVTGGNSPLHF TGTGCCAGCAGTGTTCAGGTCACAGGGGGGAATTCACCCCTCCACTTT TRBV2 16 TRBD1 - TRBJ1-6
CASSLIKGTEAFF TGTGCCAGCAGTTTGATAAAGGGCACTGAAGCTTTCTTT TRBV12-3/TRBV12-4 13 - - TRBJ1-1